A selection of T cell receptor beta chains follows, all from one sample in a study of cytomegalovirus exposure and HLA in healthy donors. TCRdb's copy holds only in-frame clones and misses some; the assay was immunoSEQ multiplex PCR. The sample lists some 250,000 clones, around 87% seen once, with 0.95% to 1.5% in the top ten. Sequenced material: PBMCs. The receptor set was obtained from a woman in her 30s in good health and CMV-seropositive. Each CDR3 is given with its conserved first and last residue. A D gene is named only where the DNA matches it firmly. Expanded clones get a size class; other rows say once, few or many, or leave the size out.

TRBV6-6	15	-	TRBJ2-1	TRBD2	TGTGCCAGCAGTTACTCAGGGACTAGCGGCAATGAGCAGTTCTTC	CASSYSGTSGNEQFF
TRBV6-5	14	-	TRBJ2-2	-	TGTGCCAGCAGTTACCTAGCTTACGCCGGGGAGCTGTTTTTT	CASSYLAYAGELFF
TRBV5-4	15	-	TRBJ2-3	-	TGTGCCAGCTTCAACGGAGGCATCCCGGCAGATACGCAGTATTTT	CASFNGGIPADTQYF
TRBV6-5	15	-	TRBJ2-3	-	TGTGCCAGCAGTTACTCAGGGTCAACGGGGGATACGCAGTATTTT	CASSYSGSTGDTQYF
TRBV2	14	-	TRBJ2-2	TRBD1	TGTGCCAGCAGGGAACAGGGGGCGAGCGGGGAGCTGTTTTTT	CASREQGASGELFF
TRBV30	13	-	TRBJ2-7	-	TGTGCCTGGAGTGTCTTTGGGCTCAACGAGCAGTACTTC	CAWSVFGLNEQYF
TRBV6-6	13	few	TRBJ2-7	TRBD1	TGTGCCACTAGGGACAGAGACCGCTACGAGCAGTACTTC	CATRDRDRYEQYF
TRBV9	14	few	TRBJ2-7	TRBD1	TGTGCCAGCAGCGTATTGGGGACAGGGGTCGAGCAGTACTTC	CASSVLGTGVEQYF
TRBV21-1	17	-	TRBJ2-3	-	TGTGCCAGCAGCAAAGTTGAACTAGCAGAATGCACAGATACGCAGTATTTT	CASSKVELAECTDTQYF
TRBV29-1	11	few	TRBJ2-7	TRBD1	TGCAGCGTTGGGACAGGGGACGAGCAGTACTTC	CSVGTGDEQYF
TRBV29-1	13	-	TRBJ1-4	-	TGCAGCGCCGAGGAAGGGGGAAATGAAAAACTGTTTTTT	CSAEEGGNEKLFF
TRBV19	16	few	TRBJ2-1	TRBD1	TGTGCCAGTAGTAAATGGACAGGGGAAAGGCACAATGAGCAGTTCTTC	CASSKWTGERHNEQFF
TRBV7-8	13	once	TRBJ2-3	-	TGTGCCAGCAACTTGGTTCTCGGGGATACGCAGTATTTT	CASNLVLGDTQYF
TRBV9	15	-	TRBJ2-3	-	TGTGCCAGCAGCGCCAGGGACAAGTTCACAGATACGCAGTATTTT	CASSARDKFTDTQYF
TRBV27	15	once	TRBJ2-3	TRBD2	TGTGCCAGCAAGGGCGGGGGTACCCCCACAGATACGCAGTATTTT	CASKGGGTPTDTQYF
TRBV4-1	15	-	TRBJ2-1	-	TGCGCCAGCAGCCAAGTCGCGGGGTTAAGCATTGAGCAGTTCTTC	CASSQVAGLSIEQFF
TRBV30	14	-	TRBJ2-6	-	TGTGCCTGGGTACAGGACACTGGGGCCAACGTCCTGACTTTC	CAWVQDTGANVLTF
TRBV6-1	14	few	TRBJ2-7	TRBD1	TGTGCCAGCAGTAGAGGACAGGGTAGGGACGAGCAGTACTTC	CASSRGQGRDEQYF
TRBV28	13	once	TRBJ1-1	-	TGTGCCAGCAGACTAACAGGGTTCACTGAAGCTTTCTTT	CASRLTGFTEAFF
TRBV2	12	-	TRBJ2-7	-	TGTGCCAGCAGTGGACTTTCCTACGAGCAGTACTTC	CASSGLSYEQYF
TRBV6-1	13	-	TRBJ1-1	TRBD1	TGTGCCAGCGCCCGGACAGGGGACACTGAAGCTTTCTTT	CASARTGDTEAFF
TRBV4-1	15	few	TRBJ1-1	-	TGCGCCAGCAGCCGGACAGCTTTACGGAACACTGAAGCTTTCTTT	CASSRTALRNTEAFF
TRBV7-9	16	-	TRBJ2-1	TRBD2	TGTGCCAGCAGCCCTAACGGGGGAGGGCTGGACAATGAGCAGTTCTTC	CASSPNGGGLDNEQFF
TRBV28	15	-	TRBJ2-7	-	TGTGCCAGCAGTTTAGCACCGGGACAACTGTACGAGCAGTACTTC	CASSLAPGQLYEQYF
TRBV18	14	-	TRBJ2-5	TRBD2	TGTGCCAGCTCCCCGGGACTAGTCCAAGAGACCCAGTACTTC	CASSPGLVQETQYF
TRBV5-1	15	-	TRBJ2-1	TRBD1	TGCGCCAGCAGTACGAACCCGGGACAGGGCAATGAGCAGTTCTTC	CASSTNPGQGNEQFF
TRBV27	14	once	TRBJ1-4	-	TGTGCCAGCAATCGGAGGGGCACTAATGAAAAACTGTTTTTT	CASNRRGTNEKLFF
TRBV19	19	-	TRBJ2-2	-	TGTGCCAGTAGTCCTCAAAGGGGGGGCGGCGGGAGAGTCACCGGGGAGCTGTTTTTT	CASSPQRGGGGRVTGELFF
TRBV30	16	-	TRBJ2-7	-	TGTGCCTGGAGTCCCCCTAACCGGGATAGGGCCTACGAGCAGTACTTC	CAWSPPNRDRAYEQYF
TRBV7-8	13	once	TRBJ2-3	-	TGTGCCAGCAGCTTGGACTTGTCAGATACGCAGTATTTT	CASSLDLSDTQYF
TRBV11-3	17	once	TRBJ2-3	-	TGTGCCAGCAGCCCGGTCACGACAGCCTCTAGCACAGATACGCAGTATTTT	CASSPVTTASSTDTQYF
TRBV30	13	-	TRBJ1-5	-	TGTGCCTGGAGGGGGACATCCGGGCAGCCCCAGCATTTT	CAWRGTSGQPQHF
TRBV5-1	14	few	TRBJ2-7	TRBD2	TGCGCCAGCAGCTTGGACGGGACTAGCGAAGAGCAGTACTTC	CASSLDGTSEEQYF
TRBV15	16	-	TRBJ2-3	TRBD2	TGTGCCACCAGCAGCGGAGGGAGGGGCAACACAGATACGCAGTATTTT	CATSSGGRGNTDTQYF
TRBV2	14	-	TRBJ2-7	-	TGTGCCAGCAGTGGTTTACGGGAGCGCTACGAGCAGTACTTC	CASSGLRERYEQYF
TRBV29-1	13	-	TRBJ2-1	TRBD2	TGCAGCGTTGAGGGAGGGCCGGGGAATGAGCAGTTCTTC	CSVEGGPGNEQFF
TRBV12-5	14	-	TRBJ2-1	TRBD2	TGTGCTAGTGGGCTAGCGGGAGTCTACAATGAGCAGTTCTTC	CASGLAGVYNEQFF
TRBV6-1	14	-	TRBJ2-3	TRBD1	TGTGCCAGCAGGACGGACAGGGCGAGGCTCGAGCAGTATTTT	CASRTDRARLEQYF
TRBV6-1	14	-	TRBJ1-4	-	TGTGCCAGCGGGAGGTCCGGAACTAATGAAAAACTGTTTTTT	CASGRSGTNEKLFF
TRBV6-6	14	-	TRBJ1-2	TRBD1	TGTGCCAGCAGTCCTAGGGACAGAGGATATGGCTACACCTTC	CASSPRDRGYGYTF
TRBV6-5	15	-	TRBJ1-1	-	TGTGCCAGCAGTTACTCGACGACGGACTACACTGAAGCTTTCTTT	CASSYSTTDYTEAFF
TRBV10-1	15	-	TRBJ2-5	-	TGCGCCAGCAGTGAGTTTAGCGGTGATCAAGAGACCCAGTACTTC	CASSEFSGDQETQYF
TRBV14	13	-	TRBJ2-1	-	TGTGCCAGCAGCCAAGAACCCGGGTCACGGCAGTTCTTC	CASSQEPGSRQFF
TRBV29-1	15	-	TRBJ2-5	TRBD2	TGCAGCGTTGTGTTTGGGGGAGGGATATTAGAGACCCAGTACTTC	CSVVFGGGILETQYF
TRBV14	16	-	TRBJ2-1	TRBD1	TGTGCCAGCAGCCAAGTTGGACAGGGGCTCTACAATGAGCAGTTCTTC	CASSQVGQGLYNEQFF